This TCR beta chain came from a study of CD8 T cells in Susac syndrome. With random hexamers, about 0.5 to 1 ug RNA was reverse transcribed. TCRdb re-called the immunoSEQ multiplex PCR reads through MiXCR, storing one row per CDR3 protein. This sample has 300,000 to 350,000 distinct CDR3 sequences, with about 91% found just once. The CDR3 consists of 15 residues. Looked up from germline, CDR1 is MNHEY and CDR2 is SVGAGI. V dropped 2 bases and J dropped 3 bases, with 13 bases sitting between them. Sequencing used CD4+ T cells from PBMCs. This sequence joins TRBV6-5 and TRBJ1-2; maybe TRBD1 (6 bases). This receptor was identified in a human donor with multiple sclerosis. CDR3 coding DNA: TGTGCCAGCAGTTACAGGTCTACAGGGTACTATGGCTACACCTTC. This gives the protein CASSYRSTGYYGYTF.